Below, one TCR beta chain is given with its context. This entry belongs to a study of blood T cell repertoires in COVID-19. Study information: The samples span acute and convalescent COVID-19 from the United States, Italy and Spain. Nucleic acid was either cDNA or gDNA, and it came from T cells, B-cell-depleted T cells, or PBMCs.

Per the original methods: Quantification of nucleated cells was approximated via reference gene primer amplification. Produced via immunoSEQ multiplex PCR; TCRdb's table is partial and in-frame only. For V, J and clone size, that table is used; D and trimming come from the DNA. The table includes about 110,000 clones, 88% detected once. Germline loops: CDR1 MNHEY, CDR2 SVGAGI. Trimming cost V 2 bases and J 1 base, with 11 bases left between them. The CDR3 is 15 residues long. Sequencing was carried out using peripheral blood. This TCR derives from a human donor in a cohort sampled during active COVID-19. The rearrangement links TRBV6-5 to TRBJ1-1, with D uncertain. The CDR3 DNA is TGTGCCAGCAGTTACGTAACCGGAGGGAACACTGAAGCTTTCTTT. Its protein product is CASSYVTGGNTEAFF.